Each of the 4 T cell receptor beta chains below was sequenced from the same sample in a study of cytomegalovirus exposure and HLA in healthy donors. The PCR had 60 Vbeta and 13 Jbeta primers. Libraries were prepared by immunoSEQ multiplex PCR; TCRdb keeps only in-frame clonotypes and omits some of them. Here the sample spans around 89,000 clones, roughly 80% being singletons. Sequences were obtained from PBMCs. The receptors originated from a girl under 10 years old in good health and CMV-seropositive.

This clone was found once. The gene calls are TRBV21-1 and TRBJ2-7; TRBD2, the table's D call, was not compared with the DNA. TRBV21-1 is classified as a pseudogene. The CDR3 runs to 16 residues. CDR3 in DNA: TGTGCCAGCAGCAAAGAAGTACCGGGAGAACTGTTCGAGCAGTACTTC. Translating gives CASSKEVPGELFEQYF.

V usage is TRBV7-9 and J usage is TRBJ1-2; no reliable D call. CDR3 length equals 12 residues. The V gene's germline CDR1 is SEHNR and CDR2 FQNEAQ (reference sequence). Trimming took 5 bases from V and 2 from J, leaving 6 bases between them. The CDR3: CASSLGNYGYTF. CDR3 DNA sequence: TGTGCCAGCAGCCTTGGCAACTATGGCTACACCTTC.

The rearrangement uses TRBV5-6 and TRBJ2-7, with a possible D match to TRBD1 (6 bases). The CDR3 is 12 residues long. Trimming removed 4 bases at V and 4 bases at J, with 9 bases between. Germline V gene data show CDR1 as SGHDT and CDR2 as YYEEEE. The CDR3 reads CASSIGQYEQYF. CDR3 DNA: TGTGCCAGCAGCATCGGACAGTACGAGCAGTACTTC.

The chain is built from TRBV10-3 and TRBJ2-1, with 9 bases identical to TRBD2. V shed 6 bases, J shed 6 bases, and the junction held 6 bases outside the gene matches. CDR1 is ENHRY, CDR2 SYGVKD, per germline. CDR3 length: 14 residues. This chain's CDR3 is CAISVAGARNEQFF. The CDR3 DNA follows: TGTGCCATCAGCGTAGCGGGAGCTCGCAATGAGCAGTTCTTC.